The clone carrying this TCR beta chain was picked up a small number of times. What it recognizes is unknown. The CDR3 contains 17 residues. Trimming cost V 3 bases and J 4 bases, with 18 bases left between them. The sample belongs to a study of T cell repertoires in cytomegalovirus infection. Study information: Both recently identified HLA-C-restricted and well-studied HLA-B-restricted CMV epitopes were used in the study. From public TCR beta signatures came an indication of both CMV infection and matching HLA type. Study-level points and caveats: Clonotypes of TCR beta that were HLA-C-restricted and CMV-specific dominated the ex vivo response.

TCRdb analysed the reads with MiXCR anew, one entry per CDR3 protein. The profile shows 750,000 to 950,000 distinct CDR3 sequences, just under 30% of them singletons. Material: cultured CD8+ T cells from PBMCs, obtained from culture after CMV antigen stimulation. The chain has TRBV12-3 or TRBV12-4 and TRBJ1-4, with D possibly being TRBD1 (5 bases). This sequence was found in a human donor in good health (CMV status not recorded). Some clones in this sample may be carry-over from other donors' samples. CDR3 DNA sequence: TGTGCCAGCAGTTTCTCCCCCGGAGGGGCAATTAATGAAAAACTGTTTTTT. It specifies CASSFSPGGAINEKLFF.